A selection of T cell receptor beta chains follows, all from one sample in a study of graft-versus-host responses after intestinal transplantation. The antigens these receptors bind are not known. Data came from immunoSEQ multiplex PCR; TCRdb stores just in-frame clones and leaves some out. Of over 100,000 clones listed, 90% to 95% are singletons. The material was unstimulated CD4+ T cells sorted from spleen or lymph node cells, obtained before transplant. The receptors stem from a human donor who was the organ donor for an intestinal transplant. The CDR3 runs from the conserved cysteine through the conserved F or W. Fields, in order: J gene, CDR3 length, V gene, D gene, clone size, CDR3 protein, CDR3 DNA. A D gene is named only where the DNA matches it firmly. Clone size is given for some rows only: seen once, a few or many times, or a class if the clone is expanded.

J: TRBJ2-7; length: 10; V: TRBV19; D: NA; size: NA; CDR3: CASTCLGQYF; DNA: TGTGCCAGTACATGTCTCGGGCAGTACTTC
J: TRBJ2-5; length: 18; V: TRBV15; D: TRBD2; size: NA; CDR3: CATSSRLAGVGVQETQYF; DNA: TGTGCCACCAGCAGCCGACTAGCGGGAGTGGGGGTCCAAGAGACCCAGTACTTC
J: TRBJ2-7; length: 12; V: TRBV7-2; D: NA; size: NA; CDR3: CASSLTSYEQYF; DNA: TGTGCCAGCAGCTTGACTAGTTACGAGCAGTACTTC
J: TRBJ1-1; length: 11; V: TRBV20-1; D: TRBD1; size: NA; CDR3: CSARVRGEAFF; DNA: TGCAGTGCTAGAGTCAGGGGGGAAGCTTTCTTT
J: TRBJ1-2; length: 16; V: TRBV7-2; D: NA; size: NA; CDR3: CASSLVFGGIGYGYTF; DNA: TGTGCCAGCAGCTTAGTTTTTGGGGGAATAGGTTATGGCTACACCTTC
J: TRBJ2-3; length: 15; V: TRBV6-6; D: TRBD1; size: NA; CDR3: CASTGTGGETDTQYF; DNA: TGTGCCAGCACCGGGACAGGGGGTGAGACAGATACGCAGTATTTT
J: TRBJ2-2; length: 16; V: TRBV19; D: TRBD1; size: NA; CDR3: CASSDLRGRGSGELFF; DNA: TGTGCCAGTAGTGATCTTAGGGGGCGCGGCTCCGGGGAGCTGTTTTTT
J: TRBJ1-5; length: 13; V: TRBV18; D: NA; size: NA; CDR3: CASSPREGQPQHF; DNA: TGTGCCAGCTCACCAAGGGAGGGGCAGCCCCAGCATTTT
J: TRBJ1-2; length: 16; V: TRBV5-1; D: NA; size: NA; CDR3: CASSPRYASTNYGYTF; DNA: TGCGCCAGCAGCCCCCGGTACGCATCCACTAACTATGGCTACACCTTC
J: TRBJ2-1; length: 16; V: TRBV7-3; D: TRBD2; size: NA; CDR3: CASSPQGAGAYNEQFF; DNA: TGTGCCAGCAGCCCCCAGGGAGCGGGGGCATACAATGAGCAGTTCTTC
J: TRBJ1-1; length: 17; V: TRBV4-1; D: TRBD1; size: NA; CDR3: CASSQSIQGTMNTEAFF; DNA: TGCGCCAGCAGCCAATCGATACAGGGGACTATGAACACTGAAGCTTTCTTT
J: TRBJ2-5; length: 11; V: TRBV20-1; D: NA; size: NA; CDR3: CSASAQETQYF; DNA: TGCAGTGCTTCCGCTCAAGAGACCCAGTACTTC
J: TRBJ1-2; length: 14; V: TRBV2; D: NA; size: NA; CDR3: CASNIDSRYGGYTF; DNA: TGTGCCAGCAACATCGACAGCAGATATGGAGGCTACACCTTC
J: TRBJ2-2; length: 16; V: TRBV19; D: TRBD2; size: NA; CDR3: CASSMGLAGGTGELFF; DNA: TGTGCCAGTAGTATGGGACTAGCGGGAGGCACCGGGGAGCTGTTTTTT
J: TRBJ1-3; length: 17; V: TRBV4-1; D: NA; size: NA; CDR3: CASSQVGIRGHGNTIYF; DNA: TGCGCCAGCAGCCAAGTCGGGATCCGGGGCCATGGAAACACCATATATTTT
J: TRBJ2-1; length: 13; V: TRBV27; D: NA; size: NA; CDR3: CASSLRGYNEQFF; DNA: TGTGCCAGCAGTTTACGGGGCTACAATGAGCAGTTCTTC
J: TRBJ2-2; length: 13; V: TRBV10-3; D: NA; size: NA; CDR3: CAISERMSGELFF; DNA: TGTGCCATCAGTGAAAGGATGTCCGGGGAGCTGTTTTTT
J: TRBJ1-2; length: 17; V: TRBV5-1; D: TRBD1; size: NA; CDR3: CASSLAYDRGVKDGYTF; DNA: TGCGCCAGCAGCTTGGCCTATGACAGGGGGGTTAAGGATGGCTACACCTTC
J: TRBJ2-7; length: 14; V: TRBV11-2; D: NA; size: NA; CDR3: CASSSRLFSYEQYF; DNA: TGTGCCAGCAGCTCCAGACTGTTCTCCTACGAGCAGTACTTC
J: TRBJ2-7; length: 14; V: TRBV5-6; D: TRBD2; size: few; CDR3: CASNWRGSFHEQYF; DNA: TGTGCCAGCAACTGGCGGGGGAGTTTCCACGAGCAGTACTTC
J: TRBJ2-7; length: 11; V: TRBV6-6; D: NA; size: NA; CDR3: CASIKGYEQYF; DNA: TGTGCCAGCATTAAGGGCTACGAGCAGTACTTC
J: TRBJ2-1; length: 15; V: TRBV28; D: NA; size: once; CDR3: CASSFYQDYRNEQFF; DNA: TGTGCCAGCAGTTTTTACCAGGACTATAGGAATGAGCAGTTCTTC
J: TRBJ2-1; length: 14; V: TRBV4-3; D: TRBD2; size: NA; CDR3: CASSQVPSGYEQFF; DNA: TGCGCCAGCAGCCAAGTTCCTAGCGGATATGAGCAGTTCTTC
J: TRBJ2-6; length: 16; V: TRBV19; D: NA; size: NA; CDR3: CASSIRGYPGANVLTF; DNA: TGTGCCAGTAGTATAAGGGGTTACCCTGGGGCCAACGTCCTGACTTTC
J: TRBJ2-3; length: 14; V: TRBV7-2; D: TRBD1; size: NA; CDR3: CASSPLGGADMQYF; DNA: TGTGCCAGCAGCCCACTAGGGGGCGCAGATATGCAGTATTTT
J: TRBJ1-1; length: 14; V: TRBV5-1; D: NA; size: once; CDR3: CASSPRQVDTEAFF; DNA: TGCGCCAGCAGCCCTCGACAGGTGGACACTGAAGCTTTCTTT
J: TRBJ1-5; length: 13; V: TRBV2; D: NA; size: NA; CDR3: CASSDLRNQPQHF; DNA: TGTGCCAGCAGTGATTTGAGAAATCAGCCCCAGCATTTT
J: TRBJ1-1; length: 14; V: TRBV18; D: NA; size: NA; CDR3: CASSPRQVNTEAFF; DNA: TGTGCCAGCTCACCAAGACAGGTTAACACTGAAGCTTTCTTT
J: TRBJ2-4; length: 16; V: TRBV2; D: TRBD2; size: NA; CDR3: CASRPTSGASQNIQYF; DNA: TGTGCCAGCAGGCCCACTAGCGGGGCCTCTCAAAACATTCAGTACTTC
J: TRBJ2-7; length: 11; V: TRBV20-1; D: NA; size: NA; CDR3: CSAASSYEQYF; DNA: TGCAGTGCCGCCAGCTCCTACGAGCAGTACTTC
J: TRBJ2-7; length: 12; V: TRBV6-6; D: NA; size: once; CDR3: CASSSSRYEQYF; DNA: TGTGCCAGCAGCTCATCCCGGTACGAGCAGTACTTC
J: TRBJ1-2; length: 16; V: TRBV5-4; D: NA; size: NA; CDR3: CASSLDGQPTNYGYTF; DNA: TGTGCCAGCAGCTTGGACGGACAGCCCACTAACTATGGCTACACCTTC
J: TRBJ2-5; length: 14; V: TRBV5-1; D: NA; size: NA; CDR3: CASSLGGFQETQYF; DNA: TGCGCCAGCAGCTTGGGGGGATTCCAAGAGACCCAGTACTTC
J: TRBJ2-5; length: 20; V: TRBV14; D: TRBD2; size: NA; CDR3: CASSYRAPYSSGRARETQYF; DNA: TGTGCCAGCAGCTACCGAGCTCCCTATTCTAGCGGGAGGGCCCGAGAGACCCAGTACTTC
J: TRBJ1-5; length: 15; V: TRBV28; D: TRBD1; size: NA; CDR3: CASRTDRGNNQPQHF; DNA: TGTGCCAGCAGGACGGACAGGGGAAACAATCAGCCCCAGCATTTT
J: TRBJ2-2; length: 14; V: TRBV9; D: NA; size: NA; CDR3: CASSGGAAAGELFF; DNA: TGTGCCAGCAGTGGGGGAGCGGCGGCCGGGGAGCTGTTTTTT
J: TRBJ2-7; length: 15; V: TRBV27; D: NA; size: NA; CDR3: CASSHKAWGPYEQYF; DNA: TGTGCCAGCAGCCACAAGGCTTGGGGTCCCTACGAGCAGTACTTC
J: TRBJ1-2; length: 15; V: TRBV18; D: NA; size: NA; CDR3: CASSPQNRANYGYTF; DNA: TGTGCCAGCTCACCACAAAACAGGGCTAACTATGGCTACACCTTC
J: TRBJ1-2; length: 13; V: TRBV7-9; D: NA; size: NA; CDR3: CASSALYSGGYTF; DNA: TGTGCCAGCAGCGCCTTATACAGTGGTGGCTACACCTTC
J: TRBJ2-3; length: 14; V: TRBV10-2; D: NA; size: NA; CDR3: CASSRGSATDTQYF; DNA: TGCGCCAGCAGTCGTGGGAGTGCCACAGATACGCAGTATTTT
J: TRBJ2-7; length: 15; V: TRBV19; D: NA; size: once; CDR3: CASSIAPGRAYEQYF; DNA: TGTGCCAGTAGTATAGCTCCGGGACGGGCCTACGAGCAGTACTTC
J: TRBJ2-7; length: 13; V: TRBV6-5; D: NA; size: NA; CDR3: CASSYSPRGEQYF; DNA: TGTGCCAGCAGTTACTCCCCTAGGGGGGAGCAGTACTTC
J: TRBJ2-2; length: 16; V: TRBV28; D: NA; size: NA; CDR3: CASSFPDRPNTGELFF; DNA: TGTGCCAGCAGTTTTCCGGACAGACCGAACACCGGGGAGCTGTTTTTT
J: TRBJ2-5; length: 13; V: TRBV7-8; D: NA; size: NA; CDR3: CASSLANQGTQYF; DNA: TGTGCCAGCAGCTTAGCGAACCAGGGGACCCAGTACTTC
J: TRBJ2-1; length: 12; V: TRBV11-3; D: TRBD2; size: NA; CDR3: CASSFTGGGQFF; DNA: TGTGCCAGCAGCTTTACGGGAGGGGGGCAGTTCTTC